This T cell receptor beta chain appears in the sequencing data of a study of T-cell memory formation after mild COVID-19. Points from the study as a whole: The authors did not confirm SARS-CoV-2 specificity of second-wave clones peaking day 37.

Concerning this clonotype itself: Its cognate antigen is unknown.

Germline V gene sequence: CDR1 SQVTM, CDR2 ANQGSEA. The CDR3 covers 10 residues. With 4 bases removed from V and 9 bases from J, the gap between germline ends came to 7 bases. A single record per CDR3 protein comes from TCRdb applying MiXCR to the 5' RACE reads. The sample consists of under 650,000 distinct CDR3 sequences, about a sixth of them appearing once. The genes are TRBV29-1 and TRBJ2-1; unclear D gene. This clonotype was obtained from an adult woman who had mild COVID-19 (a few samples of this study predate the infection). Cell type and time point are not known. Sequenced sample: PBMCs or a T cell subset sorted from them (not recorded which). The CDR3: CSVADSEQFF. In nucleotides, the CDR3 is TGCAGCGTTGCCGATAGTGAGCAGTTCTTC.